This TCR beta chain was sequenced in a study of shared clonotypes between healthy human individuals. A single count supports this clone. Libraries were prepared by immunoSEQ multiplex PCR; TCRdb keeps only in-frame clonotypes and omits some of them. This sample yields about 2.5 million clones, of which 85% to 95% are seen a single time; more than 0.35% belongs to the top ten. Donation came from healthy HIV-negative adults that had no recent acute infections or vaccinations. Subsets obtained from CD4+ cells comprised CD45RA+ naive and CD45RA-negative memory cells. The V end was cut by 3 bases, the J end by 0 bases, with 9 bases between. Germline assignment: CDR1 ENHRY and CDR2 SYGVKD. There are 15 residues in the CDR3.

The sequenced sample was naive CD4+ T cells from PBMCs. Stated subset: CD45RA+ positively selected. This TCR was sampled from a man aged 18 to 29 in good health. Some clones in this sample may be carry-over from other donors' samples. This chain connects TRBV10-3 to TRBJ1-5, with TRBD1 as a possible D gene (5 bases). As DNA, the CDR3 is TGTGCCATCAGTGACGGCGGGGCTAGCAATCAGCCCCAGCATTTT. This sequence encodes CAISDGGASNQPQHF.